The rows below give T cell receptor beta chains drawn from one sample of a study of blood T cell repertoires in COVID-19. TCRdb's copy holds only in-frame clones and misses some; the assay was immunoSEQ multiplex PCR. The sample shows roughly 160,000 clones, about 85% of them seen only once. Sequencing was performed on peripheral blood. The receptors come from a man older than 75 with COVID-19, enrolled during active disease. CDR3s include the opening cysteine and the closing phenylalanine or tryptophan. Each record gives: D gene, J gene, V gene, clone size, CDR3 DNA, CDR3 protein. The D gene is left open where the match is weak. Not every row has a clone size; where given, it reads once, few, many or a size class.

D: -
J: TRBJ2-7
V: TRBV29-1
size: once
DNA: TGCAGCGTTGACAGCGGCGAGCAGTACTTC
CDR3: CSVDSGEQYF

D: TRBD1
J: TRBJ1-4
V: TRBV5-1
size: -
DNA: TGCGCCAGCAGCCCGGACAGGCCCCATGAAAAACTGTTTTTT
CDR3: CASSPDRPHEKLFF

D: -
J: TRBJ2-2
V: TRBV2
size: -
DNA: TGTGCCAGCAGTGACACTAGTGGCAGCACCGGGGAGCTGTTTTTT
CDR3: CASSDTSGSTGELFF

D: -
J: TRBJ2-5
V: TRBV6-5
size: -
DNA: TGTGCCAGCAGTACGAGGATGAGACAAGAGACCCAGTACTTC
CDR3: CASSTRMRQETQYF

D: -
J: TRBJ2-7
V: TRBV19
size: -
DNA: TGTGCCAGTAGTATCGGCCAGGCGATGGACGAGCAGTACTTC
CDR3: CASSIGQAMDEQYF

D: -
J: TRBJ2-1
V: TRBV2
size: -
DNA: TGTGCCAGCAGTGGCGCAGGACAGCCTAATGAGCAGTTCTTC
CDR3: CASSGAGQPNEQFF

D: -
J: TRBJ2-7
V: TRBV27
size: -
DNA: TGTGCCAGCAGTTTATTGGGTCAGGGGCGTGGTGAGCAGTACTTC
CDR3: CASSLLGQGRGEQYF

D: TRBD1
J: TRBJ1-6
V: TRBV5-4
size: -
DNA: TGTGCCAGCAGCCGGCAATCCGGGACAGTCCTTTCACCCCTCCACTTT
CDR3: CASSRQSGTVLSPLHF

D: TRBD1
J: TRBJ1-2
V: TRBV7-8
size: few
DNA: TGTGCCAGCAGCTTAGAACAGGGGATGGGAGGCTACACCTTC
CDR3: CASSLEQGMGGYTF

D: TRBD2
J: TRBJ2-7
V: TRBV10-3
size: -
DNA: TGTGCCATCAGTTCTTCTGAGAGCGGGGGGGCTTCCGAGCAGTACTTC
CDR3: CAISSSESGGASEQYF

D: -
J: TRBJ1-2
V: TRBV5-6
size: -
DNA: TGTGCCAGCAGCTATCGAGACTATGGCTACACCTTC
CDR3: CASSYRDYGYTF

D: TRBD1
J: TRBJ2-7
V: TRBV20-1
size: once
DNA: TGCAGTGCTAGTTCGGGACAGGGGTACGAGCAGTACTTC
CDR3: CSASSGQGYEQYF